This T cell receptor (beta chain) was identified in a study of Ad26.COV2.S vaccination and SARS-CoV-2 variants. About the study: Ad26.COV2.S given intramuscularly, once or twice 56 days apart. Regarding the study as a whole: The TCR-based breadth and depth measures might underestimate overall T cell responses. Compared with placebo recipients, vaccine recipients had higher spike-specific TCR breadth.

Sequencing was performed with immunoSEQ multiplex PCR; in TCRdb, only in-frame clones are kept and a portion is missing. Of about 450,000 clones detected, roughly 89% appear once; the ten largest clones hold about 2.7%. Germline V gene sequence: CDR1 SGHRS, CDR2 YFSETQ. V was cut by 1 base and J by 2 bases, with 6 bases left in between. This CDR3 has 13 residues. The treatment is: 15 to 20 received Ad26.COV2.S at low or high dose, single or two shots; roughly five received placebo; per-sample allocation not given. Specimen acquisition occurred on day 63 following the initial vaccine or placebo injection. An adult donor aged 18-55 years was enrolled in Boston. About this clone: Its specificity is not known.

This receptor was obtained from a person between 18 and 65 years old who received the Ad26.COV2.S COVID-19 vaccine or a placebo. The rearrangement uses TRBV5-1 and TRBJ1-2; D is undetermined. The sample here was peripheral blood, taken in a trial of Ad26.COV2.S vaccine versus placebo. The DNA for the CDR3 is TGCGCCAGCAGCTTGCTACCAAACTATGGCTACACCTTC. This encodes CASSLLPNYGYTF.